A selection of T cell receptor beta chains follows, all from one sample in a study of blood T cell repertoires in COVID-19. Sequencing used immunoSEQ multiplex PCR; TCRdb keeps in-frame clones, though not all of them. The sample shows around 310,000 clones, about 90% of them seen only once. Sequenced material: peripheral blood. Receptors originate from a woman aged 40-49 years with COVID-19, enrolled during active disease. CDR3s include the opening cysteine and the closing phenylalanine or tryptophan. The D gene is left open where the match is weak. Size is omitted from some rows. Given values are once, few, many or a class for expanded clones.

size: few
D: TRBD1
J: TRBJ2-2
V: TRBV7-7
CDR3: CAVQGENTGELFF
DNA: TGTGCTGTCCAGGGGGAGAACACCGGGGAGCTGTTTTTT

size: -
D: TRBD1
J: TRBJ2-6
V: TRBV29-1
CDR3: CSVTGTESSGANVLTF
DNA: TGCAGCGTCACCGGGACAGAGAGCTCTGGGGCCAACGTCCTGACTTTC

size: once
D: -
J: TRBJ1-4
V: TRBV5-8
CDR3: CASSRRVGGIANEKLFF
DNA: TGTGCCAGCAGCCGCCGCGTTGGGGGGATAGCTAATGAAAAACTGTTTTTT

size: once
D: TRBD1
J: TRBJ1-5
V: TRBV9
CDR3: CASSVAGRGAEPQHF
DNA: TGTGCCAGCAGCGTAGCTGGCAGGGGGGCAGAGCCCCAGCATTTT

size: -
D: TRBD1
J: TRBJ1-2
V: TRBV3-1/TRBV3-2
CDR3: CASSQAFLTGGAYGYTF
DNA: TGTGCCAGCAGCCAAGCTTTCTTGACAGGGGGAGCCTATGGCTACACCTTC

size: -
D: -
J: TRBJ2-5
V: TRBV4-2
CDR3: CASSQVGKGQETQYF
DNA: TGTGCCAGCAGCCAAGTGGGGAAGGGGCAAGAGACCCAGTACTTC

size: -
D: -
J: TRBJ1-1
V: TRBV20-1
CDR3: CSARWRHEAFF
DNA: TGCAGTGCTAGGTGGAGGCATGAAGCTTTCTTT

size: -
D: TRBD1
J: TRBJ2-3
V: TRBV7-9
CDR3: CASSGRDRGDTQYF
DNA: TGTGCCAGCAGCGGCCGGGACAGAGGAGATACGCAGTATTTT

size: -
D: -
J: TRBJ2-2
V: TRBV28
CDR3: CASRGSGRRELFF
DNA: TGTGCCAGCAGAGGGTCGGGGAGGAGGGAGCTGTTTTTT

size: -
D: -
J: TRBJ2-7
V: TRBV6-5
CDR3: CASSYPDSSHEQYF
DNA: TGTGCCAGCAGTTACCCCGACAGTTCCCACGAGCAGTACTTC

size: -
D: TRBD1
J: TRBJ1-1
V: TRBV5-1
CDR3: CASSLGTGSTVGTEAFF
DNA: TGCGCCAGCAGCTTGGGGACAGGGTCAACCGTGGGCACTGAAGCTTTCTTT

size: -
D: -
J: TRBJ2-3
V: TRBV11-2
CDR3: CASSRTTGSSNTDTQYF
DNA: TGTGCCAGCAGCCGGACGACAGGATCCTCCAACACAGATACGCAGTATTTT

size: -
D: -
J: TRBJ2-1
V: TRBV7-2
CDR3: CASSYSGGSYNEQFF
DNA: TGTGCCAGCAGCTATAGCGGAGGCTCCTACAATGAGCAGTTCTTC

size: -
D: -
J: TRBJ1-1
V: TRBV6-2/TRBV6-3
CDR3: CASSPEVRTEAFF
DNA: TGTGCCAGCAGCCCGGAGGTCAGGACTGAAGCTTTCTTT

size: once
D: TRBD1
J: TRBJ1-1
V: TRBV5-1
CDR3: CASSSRRVQGARTEAFF
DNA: TGCGCCAGCAGCTCCCGTCGAGTACAGGGGGCCCGAACTGAAGCTTTCTTT

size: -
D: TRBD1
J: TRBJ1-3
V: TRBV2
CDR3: CASSRDRTSSGNTIYF
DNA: TGTGCCAGCAGTCGGGACAGGACCAGCTCTGGAAACACCATATATTTT

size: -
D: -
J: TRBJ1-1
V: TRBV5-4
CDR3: CASTRRDKDEAFF
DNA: TGTGCCAGCACCCGCCGGGACAAGGATGAAGCTTTCTTT

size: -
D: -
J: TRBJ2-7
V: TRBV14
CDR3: CASSLRTRGNEQYF
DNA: TGTGCCAGCAGCCTAAGGACTAGGGGGAACGAGCAGTACTTC

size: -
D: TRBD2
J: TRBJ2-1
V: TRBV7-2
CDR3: CASSFKPPTSRDNEQFF
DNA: TGTGCCAGCAGCTTTAAACCCCCGACTAGCAGAGACAATGAGCAGTTCTTC

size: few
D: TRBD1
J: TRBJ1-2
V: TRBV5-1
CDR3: CASSLPGTGTGYTF
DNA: TGCGCCAGCAGCTTACCCGGGACAGGGACCGGCTACACCTTC

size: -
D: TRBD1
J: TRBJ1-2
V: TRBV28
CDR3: CASSLIQGARGYTF
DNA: TGTGCCAGCAGCCTAATTCAGGGGGCGCGGGGCTACACCTTC

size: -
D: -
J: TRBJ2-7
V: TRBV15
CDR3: CATSIDKQANLQYF
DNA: TGTGCCACCAGCATCGATAAACAGGCCAATTTGCAGTACTTC

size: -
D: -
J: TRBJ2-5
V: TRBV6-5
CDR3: CASRQAQETQYF
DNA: TGTGCCAGCAGACAGGCCCAAGAGACCCAGTACTTC

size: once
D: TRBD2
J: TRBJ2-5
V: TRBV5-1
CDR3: CASSSGLAGAQETQYF
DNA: TGCGCCAGCAGCTCCGGACTAGCGGGGGCCCAAGAGACCCAGTACTTC

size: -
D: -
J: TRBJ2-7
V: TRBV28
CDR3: CASSLTGIYEQYF
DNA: TGTGCCAGCAGTTTAACGGGAATCTACGAGCAGTACTTC

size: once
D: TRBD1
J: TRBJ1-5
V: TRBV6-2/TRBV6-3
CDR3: CASSYRRQGMSNQPQHF
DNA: TGTGCCAGCAGTTACCGGCGACAGGGTATGAGCAATCAGCCCCAGCATTTT

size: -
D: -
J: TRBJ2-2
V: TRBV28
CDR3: CASSLSPHNTGELFF
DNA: TGTGCCAGCAGTTTATCCCCACATAACACCGGGGAGCTGTTTTTT

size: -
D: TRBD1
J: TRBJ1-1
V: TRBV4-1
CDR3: CASSQLRTGGPEAFF
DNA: TGCGCCAGCAGCCAACTACGGACAGGGGGTCCCGAAGCTTTCTTT

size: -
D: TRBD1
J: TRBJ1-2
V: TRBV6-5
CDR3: CAIEGRDSTNYGYTF
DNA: TGTGCCATCGAAGGGCGGGACAGTACTAACTATGGCTACACCTTC

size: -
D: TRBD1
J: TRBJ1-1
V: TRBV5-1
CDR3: CASSRVAGGASTEAFF
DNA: TGCGCCAGCAGCCGGGTGGCAGGGGGCGCGAGCACTGAAGCTTTCTTT

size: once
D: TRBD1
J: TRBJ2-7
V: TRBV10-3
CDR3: CAISSRTGAYEQYF
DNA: TGTGCCATCAGTTCTAGGACAGGGGCCTACGAGCAGTACTTC

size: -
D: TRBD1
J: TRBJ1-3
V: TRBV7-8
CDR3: CASSHTSWTGVGNTIYF
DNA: TGTGCCAGCAGCCATACCTCCTGGACAGGGGTAGGAAACACCATATATTTT

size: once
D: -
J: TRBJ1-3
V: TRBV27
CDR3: CASSLAGAGNTIYF
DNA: TGTGCCAGCAGTTTGGCAGGGGCTGGAAACACCATATATTTT

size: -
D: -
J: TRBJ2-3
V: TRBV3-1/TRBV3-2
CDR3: CASSHWGPGTQYF
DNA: TGTGCCAGCAGCCACTGGGGGCCGGGGACGCAGTATTTT

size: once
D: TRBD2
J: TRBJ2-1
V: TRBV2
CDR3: CASSEGLAGVNEQFF
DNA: TGTGCCAGCAGCGAAGGTCTAGCGGGGGTTAATGAGCAGTTCTTC

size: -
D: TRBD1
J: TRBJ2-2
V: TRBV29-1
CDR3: CSTGTGATGELFF
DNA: TGCAGCACGGGGACAGGGGCGACCGGGGAGCTGTTTTTT

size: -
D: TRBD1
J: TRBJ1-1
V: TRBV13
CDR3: CASSPKPLPGQGYTEAFF
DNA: TGTGCCAGCAGCCCCAAGCCCCTGCCGGGACAGGGGTACACTGAAGCTTTCTTT

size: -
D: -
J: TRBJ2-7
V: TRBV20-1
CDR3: CSATSAYEQYF
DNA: TGCAGTGCTACATCGGCCTACGAGCAGTACTTC

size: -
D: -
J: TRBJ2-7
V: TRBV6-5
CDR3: CASSNTVSYEQYF
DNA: TGTGCCAGCAGTAATACGGTCTCCTACGAGCAGTACTTC

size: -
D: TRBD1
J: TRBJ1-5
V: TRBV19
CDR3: CASTETGARPQHF
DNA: TGTGCCAGTACCGAAACAGGGGCACGGCCCCAGCATTTT

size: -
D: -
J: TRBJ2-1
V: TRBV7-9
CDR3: CASSIRRDGDEQFF
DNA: TGTGCCAGCAGCATCCGCAGGGATGGCGATGAGCAGTTCTTC